This TCR beta chain was documented in a study of blood T cells in healthy people across ages. The authors ran a second PCR of roughly 6 to 12 cycles using a sample-barcoded 5' primer and a J-beta primer mix. TCRdb reprocessed the 5' RACE reads with MiXCR, giving one entry per CDR3 protein. The sample includes 1.8 million or so distinct CDR3 sequences, around 40% of them seen just once. The CDR3 is made up of 15 amino acids. Germline V gene data show CDR1 as ENHRY and CDR2 as SYGVKD. V was shortened by 0 bases and J by 9 bases, with 15 bases between the two germline ends. Sequencing was done on a sample of blood. The sequence derives from a human donor in good health. The chain employs TRBV10-3 and TRBJ2-1, with a weak D call TRBD2 (5 bases). Here the CDR3 reads CAISESRGLASEQFF. The CDR3 region has the DNA TGTGCCATCAGTGAGTCGAGAGGCCTAGCTAGTGAGCAGTTCTTC.